The 29 T cell receptor beta chains below were found in one sample sequenced in a study of blood T cell repertoires in COVID-19. Profiled with immunoSEQ multiplex PCR; TCRdb holds only in-frame clones, not every one. Of about 180,000 clones listed, about 88% were seen once; the top ten hold under 3%. The specimen sequenced was peripheral blood. The receptors were gathered from a woman younger than 45 with active or convalescent COVID-19.

V gene TRBV3-1 (or the pseudogene TRBV3-2) combines with J gene TRBJ2-7, with D unclear. Trimming shortened V by 1 base and J by 6 bases, and 7 bases separated the two germline ends. The CDR3 is 12 residues long. Germline V gene lookup returns CDR1 LGHDT and CDR2 YNNKEL (reference sequence). The CDR3 DNA reads as TGTGCCAGCAGCCAAGGTGGGCGCGAGCAGTACTTC. It specifies CASSQGGREQYF.

In nucleotides, the CDR3 is TGTGCCAGCAGGCTACTAGCGGGGGGAGTCGAGCAGTACTTC. Its translation is CASRLLAGGVEQYF. This sequence joins TRBV27 and TRBJ2-7; 12 nucleotides align to TRBD2. Germline V gene lookup returns CDR1 MNHEY and CDR2 SMNVEV (reference sequence). This CDR3 region has 14 residues. With 6 bases clipped from V and 6 bases from J, the junction kept 6 bases outside the gene matches.

This chain uses TRBV6-1 with TRBJ1-1; D might be TRBD1 (5 bases). Trimming stripped 3 bases from V and 0 bases from J, with 11 bases between. CDR1 is MNHNS and CDR2 is SASEGT in the germline V gene. This CDR3 has 15 amino acids. CDR3 residues: CASSDIIGVNTEAFF. The CDR3 DNA reads as TGTGCCAGCAGTGACATTATAGGGGTGAACACTGAAGCTTTCTTT.

The chain links TRBV19 to TRBJ2-7; 10 nucleotides line up with TRBD2. CDR1 and CDR2 from the germline V gene are LNHDA and SQIVND (reference sequence). The CDR3 is 15 amino acids. V shed 3 bases and J 2 bases; nucleotides not matched to a gene: 4. Written as DNA, the CDR3 is TGTGCCAGTAGTATCCTAGCGGGGGCAACCTACGAGCAGTACTTC. Protein sequence: CASSILAGATYEQYF.

The chain employs TRBV24-1 and TRBJ2-1; perhaps TRBD1 as D (5 bases). Germline V gene sequence: CDR1 KGHDR, CDR2 SFDVKD. Trimming cost V 3 bases and J 0 bases, with 17 bases left between them. The CDR3 contains 18 residues. As DNA, the CDR3 is TGTGCCACCAGTGATCCCAACAGGCAAAAGACCTCCTACAATGAGCAGTTCTTC. Translating it yields CATSDPNRQKTSYNEQFF.

The gene calls are TRBV19 and TRBJ1-1; D ambiguous. CDR1 and CDR2 (germline): LNHDA, SQIVND (reference sequence). CDR3 length: 16 residues. V was clipped by 3 bases and J by 0 bases, with 14 bases between them. The CDR3 protein is CASSMREWGLNTEAFF. As DNA, the CDR3 is TGTGCCAGTAGTATGAGGGAGTGGGGTTTGAACACTGAAGCTTTCTTT.

This clone was counted between two and nine times. This chain links TRBV27 with TRBJ2-5; TRBD1 might be the D (6 bases). CDR1 is MNHEY and CDR2 is SMNVEV in the germline V gene (reference sequence). This CDR3 has 13 amino acids. V was pared by 5 bases and J by 3 bases, with 10 bases between. The CDR3 bases are TGTGCCAGCAGTACACGGACAGAAGAGACCCAGTACTTC. Its protein is CASSTRTEETQYF.

The gene calls are TRBV27 and TRBJ1-1; no firm D call. The CDR3 covers 13 residues. CDR1 is MNHEY, CDR2 SMNVEV, per germline (reference sequence). V lost 6 bases to trimming and J lost 0 bases, with 8 bases between them. The CDR3 nucleotides read TGTGCCAGCAGATTCAATTTGAACACTGAAGCTTTCTTT. This translates into CASRFNLNTEAFF.

The chain carries TRBV28 and TRBJ1-3; TRBD1 might be the D (5 bases). The CDR3 is 13 residues long. Germline V gene lookup returns CDR1 MDHEN and CDR2 SYDVKM. Trimming took off 5 bases at V and 8 bases at J, with 13 bases between the two ends. The CDR3 is CASSPRVLHTIYF. For the CDR3, the DNA is TGTGCCAGCAGTCCCAGGGTTTTGCACACCATATATTTT.

This clone appeared a single time. The chain couples TRBV19 to TRBJ2-7; D gene ambiguous. CDR1 and CDR2 (germline): LNHDA, SQIVND (reference sequence). The CDR3 runs to 15 residues. V lost 3 bases to trimming and J lost 2 bases, with 14 bases between them. The CDR3: CASSILAVSPYEQYF. Written as DNA, the CDR3 is TGTGCCAGTAGTATTTTGGCAGTCTCCCCCTACGAGCAGTACTTC.

V gene TRBV10-3 combines with J gene TRBJ1-1; weak D call: TRBD1 (6 bases). V was cut by 5 bases and J by 6 bases, with 7 bases left in between. The CDR3 totals 11 residues. CDR1 and CDR2 (germline): ENHRY, SYGVKD. The chain's CDR3 is CAISPGAEAFF. In nucleotides, the CDR3 is TGTGCCATCAGTCCAGGGGCTGAAGCTTTCTTT.

The V call is TRBV5-6, the J call TRBJ2-7; perhaps TRBD2 as D (5 bases). The ends were cut back, 1 base at V and 5 bases at J, with 7 bases in the middle. The CDR3 covers 12 residues. The V gene's germline CDR1 is SGHDT and CDR2 YYEEEE. The CDR3 spells CASSLTGDEQYF. In nucleotides, the CDR3 is TGTGCCAGCAGCTTGACCGGGGACGAGCAGTACTTC. The full variable domain, completed using reference TRBV5-6 and TRBJ2-7, is DAGVTQSPTHLIKTRGQQVTLRCSPKSGHDTVSWYQQALGQGPQFIFQYYEEEERQRGNFPDRFSGHQFPNYSSELNVNALLLGDSALYLCASSLTGDEQYFGPGTRLTVT.

V gene TRBV10-1 combines with J gene TRBJ2-7; TRBD1 agrees at 8 bases. CDR1 is WNHNN and CDR2 is SYGVQD in the germline V gene (reference sequence). The CDR3 length is 13 residues. Germline trimming cut 11 bases from V and 5 bases from J; bases unmatched to any gene: 11. CDR3 coding DNA: TGCGCCGCCTGGTTGAACAGGGGGAACGAGCAGTACTTC. It is translated as CAAWLNRGNEQYF.

The chain uses TRBV2 and TRBJ1-1; maybe TRBD1 (5 bases). V gave up 7 bases and J gave up 1 base, with 10 bases separating them. From germline, CDR1 is SNHLY and CDR2 FYNNEI. The CDR3 length is 13 residues. For the CDR3, the DNA is TGTGCCAGCACCGGCGACAGGAACACTGAAGCTTTCTTT. Protein: CASTGDRNTEAFF.

The chain recombines TRBV5-1 with TRBJ2-5; D gene ambiguous. The germline V gene has CDR1 SGHRS and CDR2 YFSETQ. The CDR3 spans 17 residues. V gave up 1 base and J gave up 0 bases, with 16 bases separating them. The chain's CDR3 is CASSLSSLGKNQETQYF. The CDR3 nucleotides read TGCGCCAGCAGCTTGAGTTCTCTAGGTAAAAACCAAGAGACCCAGTACTTC.

The gene calls are TRBV9 and TRBJ1-2; 7 nucleotides agree with TRBD1. The CDR3 loop spans 14 amino acids. The germline CDR1 and CDR2 sequences are SGDLS and YYNGEE. Trimming cost V 3 bases and J 8 bases; bases outside gene matches: 10. CDR3 loop: CASSGGRGPGGYTF. CDR3 DNA: TGTGCCAGCAGCGGAGGTAGGGGGCCCGGGGGCTACACCTTC.

The chain is built from TRBV6-5 and TRBJ1-3, with a possible D match to TRBD1 (5 bases). With 5 bases removed from V and 4 bases from J, the gap between germline ends came to 9 bases. This CDR3 is built from 13 residues. Germline V gene sequence: CDR1 MNHEY, CDR2 SVGAGI. The CDR3 DNA follows: TGTGCCAGCAGTACAAGACAGGGAAACACCATATATTTT. Translated, it gives CASSTRQGNTIYF.

The chain links TRBV28 to TRBJ1-1, with TRBD1 matching 8 bases. The trim removed 2 bases at V and 7 bases at J, leaving 9 bases unmatched. Per the germline V gene, CDR1 is MDHEN and CDR2 is SYDVKM. The CDR3 runs 15 residues. The CDR3 spells CASSLATGAHREAFF. The CDR3 nucleotides read TGTGCCAGCAGTTTAGCGACAGGGGCCCACCGTGAAGCTTTCTTT.

V is TRBV10-2 and J is TRBJ2-7; D call uncertain. This CDR3 comprises 11 residues. Germline CDR1 reads WSHSY; CDR2 reads SAAADI. V lost 4 bases to trimming and J lost 3 bases, with 4 bases between them. CDR3 protein: CASSGSYEQYF. DNA of the CDR3: TGCGCCAGCAGTGGGAGCTACGAGCAGTACTTC.

V is TRBV10-2 and J is TRBJ2-7, with 10 bases that match TRBD2. This CDR3 region has 14 residues. The junction had 9 bases not matched to a gene; V was cut back by 7 bases and J by 6 bases. Germline V lookup: CDR1 WSHSY, CDR2 SAAADI. CDR3 loop: CASIASGRMGEQYF. The CDR3 DNA is TGCGCCAGCATCGCTAGCGGGAGAATGGGCGAGCAGTACTTC.

The chain employs TRBV18 and TRBJ1-5, with D hard to call. CDR3 length: 16 amino acids. Germline assignment: CDR1 KGHSH and CDR2 LQKENI. Trimming left V 3 bases short and J 0 bases short, with 12 bases between. CDR3: CASSPEGGNSNQPQHF. CDR3 DNA: TGTGCCAGCTCACCGGAGGGCGGGAATAGCAATCAGCCCCAGCATTTT.

The chain combines TRBV27 with TRBJ2-7, with 8 bases lining up with TRBD2. CDR3 length equals 12 residues. CDR1 is MNHEY and CDR2 is SMNVEV in the germline V gene (reference sequence). Germline trimming cut 7 bases from V and 3 bases from J; bases unmatched to any gene: 2. The CDR3 DNA follows: TGTGCCAGCATTAGCGGGGACTACGAGCAGTACTTC. Amino acid sequence: CASISGDYEQYF.

This clone was recorded only once. This chain uses TRBV19 with TRBJ1-2; TRBD1 might be the D (5 bases). Deletions cut 6 bases from V and 2 bases from J, with 10 bases between. CDR1 LNHDA and CDR2 SQIVND come from the germline V gene (reference sequence). CDR3 size: 13 residues. The CDR3 reads CASRGVWNYGYTF. CDR3 sequence (DNA): TGTGCCAGTAGAGGGGTTTGGAACTATGGCTACACCTTC.

This clone was recorded a few times. This chain joins TRBV6-5 and TRBJ2-7; TRBD2 matches at 7 bases. V was pared by 9 bases and J by 5 bases, with 7 bases of the junction left unmatched. Germline CDR1 and CDR2: MNHEY and SVGAGI. The CDR3 runs 12 residues. The CDR3, as DNA: TGTGCCAGTTTGGTCCGGGGGGACGAGCAGTACTTC. Amino acid sequence: CASLVRGDEQYF.

Concerning this clone: Germline and junction disagree at one end, which may indicate a read error. The chain links TRBV7-7 to TRBJ1-1; D remains ambiguous. Germline V gene lookup returns CDR1 SSHAT and CDR2 FNYEAQ (reference sequence). CDR3 length: 13 residues. CDR3 DNA: TGTGCTAGCAGCTCCAGTGTACAGTCCGAAGCTTTCTTT. Its protein is CASSSSVQSEAFF.

This rearrangement joins TRBV11-2 to TRBJ2-2, with 7 nucleotides matching TRBD2. The germline CDR1 and CDR2 sequences are SGHAT and FQNNGV. The length of the CDR3 is 16 residues. Trimming took 5 bases from V and 1 from J; bases not matched to a gene: 7. The CDR3 DNA follows: TGTGCCAGCAGCCCGGGCGGGAGTCGGAACACCGGGGAGCTGTTTTTT. Protein sequence: CASSPGGSRNTGELFF.

The chain combines TRBV5-1 with TRBJ2-1; 9 bases agree with TRBD1. The CDR3 contains 19 residues. With 2 bases clipped from V and 0 bases from J, the junction kept 12 bases outside the gene matches. Germline V lookup: CDR1 SGHRS, CDR2 YFSETQ. CDR3 sequence: CASSFPGQGSHTSYNEQFF. CDR3 coding DNA: TGCGCCAGCAGCTTCCCGGGACAGGGTTCTCACACCTCCTACAATGAGCAGTTCTTC.

The chain links TRBV5-1 to TRBJ2-1; D is perhaps TRBD2 (6 bases). The CDR3 runs 16 residues. The germline V gene has CDR1 SGHRS and CDR2 YFSETQ. Deletions cut 4 bases from V and 0 bases from J, with 14 bases between. The CDR3 sequence is CASSRRGVGSYNEQFF. The DNA for the CDR3 is TGCGCCAGCAGCCGTCGCGGGGTTGGCTCCTACAATGAGCAGTTCTTC. The entire variable domain, with the rest obtained from reference TRBV5-1 and TRBJ2-1, is as follows: KAGVTQTPRYLIKTRGQQVTLSCSPISGHRSVSWYQQTPGQGLQFLFEYFSETQRNKGNFPGRFSGRQFSNSRSEMNVSTLELGDSALYLCASSRRGVGSYNEQFFGPGTRLTVL.

This sequence joins TRBV30 and TRBJ1-2; D unresolved. With 5 bases removed from V and 4 bases from J, the gap between germline ends came to 17 bases. This CDR3 contains 14 residues. Germline CDR1 is GTSNPN and CDR2 is SVGIG (reference sequence). The CDR3, as DNA: TGTGCCTGGTCCAGGCTGCCCCTGGGCTATGGCTACACCTTC. Protein product: CAWSRLPLGYGYTF.